The 28 T cell receptor beta chains below come from one sample, sequenced in a study of multiple sclerosis patients with progressive multifocal leukoencephalopathy. The repertoire was sequenced with immunoSEQ multiplex PCR; TCRdb's copy has only in-frame clones and lacks some. Among about 33,000 clones listed, roughly 87% were seen once. Time point: time of PML onset. The input for sequencing was PBMCs, taken from a patient treated with natalizumab. These receptors were taken from a human donor with progressive multifocal leukoencephalopathy.

The chain has TRBV7-9 and TRBJ2-2; maybe TRBD2 (5 bases). This CDR3 is built from 15 residues. Germline V lookup: CDR1 SEHNR, CDR2 FQNEAQ (reference sequence). V was clipped by 5 bases and J by 0 bases, with 10 bases between them. CDR3 coding DNA: TGTGCCAGCAGCCCCTCGAGGGCGAACACCGGGGAGCTGTTTTTT. Translating it yields CASSPSRANTGELFF.

The chain has TRBV5-1 and TRBJ2-4, with D possibly being TRBD1 or TRBD2 (7 bases each). V lost 1 base to trimming and J lost 4 bases, with 9 bases between them. Germline CDR1 reads SGHRS; CDR2 reads YFSETQ. The CDR3 totals 14 residues. CDR3 protein: CASSLQGGKNIQYF. CDR3 DNA: TGCGCCAGCAGCTTGCAGGGGGGGAAAAACATTCAGTACTTC.

The V and J genes are TRBV15 and TRBJ1-2, with D perhaps TRBD1 (5 bases). CDR1 is LNHNV, CDR2 YYDKDF, per germline (reference sequence). The CDR3 extends over 14 amino acids. Trimming cost V 0 bases and J 6 bases, with 11 bases left between them. CDR3 protein: CATSRDMTAHGYTF. CDR3 in DNA: TGTGCCACCAGCAGAGATATGACAGCCCATGGCTACACCTTC.

The chain has TRBV5-6 and TRBJ2-2, with 7 bases aligning to TRBD1. The CDR3 is 13 residues long. The V gene end was trimmed by 3 bases and the J gene end by 6 bases; junction bases not matched to a gene: 2. Germline V gives CDR1 SGHDT, CDR2 YYEEEE. The CDR3 loop reads CASSSQGAGELFF. The CDR3, as DNA: TGTGCCAGCAGCTCCCAGGGGGCCGGGGAGCTGTTTTTT.

The chain employs TRBV30 and TRBJ2-5; 8 positions agree with TRBD2. V lost 5 bases to trimming and J lost 4 bases; unmatched junction nucleotides: 3. Germline V gives CDR1 GTSNPN, CDR2 SVGIG (reference sequence). CDR3 length: 12 amino acids. CDR3 sequence (DNA): TGTGCCTGGCGCGGGGGGCTAGAGACCCAGTACTTC. It is translated as CAWRGGLETQYF. Full variable domain (missing parts from reference TRBV30 and TRBJ2-5): SQTIHQWPATLVQPVGSPLSLECTVEGTSNPNLYWYRQAAGRGLQLLFYSVGIGQISSEVPQNLSASRPQDRQFILSSKKLLLSDSGFYLCAWRGGLETQYFGPGTRLLVL.

This chain uses TRBV5-1 with TRBJ1-4; D is ambiguous. Trimming stripped 0 bases from V and 7 bases from J, with 16 bases between. Germline V gene sequence: CDR1 SGHRS, CDR2 YFSETQ. This CDR3 contains 16 residues. The CDR3 region is CASSLEVSGISEKLFF. DNA of the CDR3: TGCGCCAGCAGCTTGGAGGTATCGGGGATAAGTGAAAAACTGTTTTTT.

The V call is TRBV4-2, the J call TRBJ2-1; weak D call: TRBD2 (6 bases). The CDR3 contains 17 residues. The ends were cut back, 4 bases at V and 2 bases at J, with 18 bases in the middle. The germline V gene has CDR1 LGHNA and CDR2 YNFKEQ. CDR3 sequence: CASSLTAIREAYNEQFF. The CDR3 DNA follows: TGTGCCAGCAGCCTAACGGCAATCAGGGAGGCCTACAATGAGCAGTTCTTC.

A few counts support this clone. The chain joins TRBV12-5 to TRBJ1-5, with D unclear. V lost 6 bases and J 3 bases, leaving 15 bases between the germline ends. The CDR3 has 15 residues. Germline-derived CDR1 and CDR2 are LGHNT and FRNRAP. The CDR3 DNA follows: TGTGCTAGTGGACCGAGCCGGGATATCAATCAGCCCCAGCATTTT. Its protein is CASGPSRDINQPQHF.

The genes are TRBV19 and TRBJ1-5, with D tentatively TRBD1 (6 bases). Germline V gene lookup returns CDR1 LNHDA and CDR2 SQIVND (reference sequence). The V and J ends lost 2 bases and 2 bases respectively, with 13 bases between them. The CDR3 sequence is 16 residues long. The CDR3, as DNA: TGTGCCAGTAGTATAAAGACAGGAGGCGGCAATCAGCCCCAGCATTTT. This encodes CASSIKTGGGNQPQHF.

This clone was observed once. The rearrangement uses TRBV18 and TRBJ1-4; 11 bases are shared with TRBD1. The junction had 5 bases not matched to a gene; V was cut back by 3 bases and J by 8 bases. This CDR3 has 15 amino acids. CDR1 is KGHSH and CDR2 is LQKENI in the germline V gene. CDR3 region: CASSPRTGGQEKLFF. The CDR3 nucleotides are TGTGCCAGCTCACCCCGGACAGGGGGCCAAGAAAAACTGTTTTTT.

The CDR3 sequence is CASSPLRGLSYEQYF. CDR3 nucleotide sequence: TGTGCCAGCAGTCCCCTCAGGGGCCTCTCCTACGAGCAGTACTTC. The chain employs TRBV25-1 and TRBJ2-7, with D possibly TRBD1 on 6 matching bases. Trimming took 5 bases from V and 0 from J, leaving 14 bases between them. The CDR3 is 15 residues long. CDR1 and CDR2 from the germline V gene are MGHDK and SYGVNS.

The chain joins TRBV7-9 to TRBJ1-1; D remains unclear. Germline V gene sequence: CDR1 SEHNR, CDR2 FQNEAQ (reference sequence). This CDR3 region has 14 residues. V was pared by 2 bases and J by 0 bases, with 7 bases between. CDR3 sequence (DNA): TGTGCCAGCAGCTTATTAGAGCTGAACACTGAAGCTTTCTTT. It encodes CASSLLELNTEAFF.

V and J are TRBV20-1 and TRBJ2-1; D gene ambiguous. Trimming took 6 bases from V and 5 from J, leaving 5 bases between them. There are 10 residues in the CDR3. Germline V gene data show CDR1 as DFQATT and CDR2 as SNEGSKA (reference sequence). CDR3 residues: CSAFDNEQFF. CDR3 sequence (DNA): TGCAGTGCCTTTGACAATGAGCAGTTCTTC.

This chain links TRBV25-1 with TRBJ2-3; D unclear. The CDR3 consists of 11 residues. Germline CDR1 is MGHDK and CDR2 is SYGVNS. V gave up 4 bases and J gave up 4 bases, with 3 bases separating them. DNA for the CDR3: TGTGCCAGCAGTGTGGCAGATACGCAGTATTTT. Encoded protein: CASSVADTQYF. Supplemented by reference TRBV25-1 and TRBJ2-3, the full variable domain reads EADIYQTPRYLVIGTGKKITLECSQTMGHDKMYWYQQDPGMELHLIHYSYGVNSTEKGDLSSESTVSRIRTEHFPLTLESARPSHTSQYLCASSVADTQYFGPGTRLTVL.

This chain links TRBV6-1 with TRBJ2-2; D not resolved. The V end lost 2 bases, the J end lost 4 bases, and 11 bases lay between the germline ends. Germline loops: CDR1 MNHNS, CDR2 SASEGT. This CDR3 is 15 amino acids long. The CDR3 loop reads CASSERQVRTGELFF. The CDR3 region has the DNA TGTGCCAGCAGTGAAAGGCAGGTCCGCACCGGGGAGCTGTTTTTT.

This clone was seen just once. At one boundary the junction diverges from the germline segment, which might be a read error. The V and J genes are TRBV7-7 and TRBJ2-5; 10 nucleotides agree with TRBD2. The CDR3 loop spans 14 amino acids. CDR1 and CDR2 (germline): SSHAT, FNYEAQ (reference sequence). Written as DNA, the CDR3 is TGTGCTAGCAGCTTCGGGACTAGCGCGGAGACCCAGTACTTC. Amino acids: CASSFGTSAETQYF.

The rearrangement links TRBV19 to TRBJ1-5; TRBD1 agrees at 7 bases. Looked up from germline, CDR1 is LNHDA and CDR2 is SQIVND (reference sequence). The CDR3 spans 13 residues. The junction had 2 bases not matched to a gene; V was cut back by 6 bases and J by 3 bases. The CDR3 nucleotides read TGTGCCAGTAGGACAGGGTACAATCAGCCCCAGCATTTT. Its protein product is CASRTGYNQPQHF. Variable domain in full (rest from reference TRBV19 and TRBJ1-5): DGGITQSPKYLFRKEGQNVTLSCEQNLNHDAMYWYRQDPGQGLRLIYYSQIVNDFQKGDIAEGYSVSREKKESFPLTVTSAQKNPTAFYLCASRTGYNQPQHFGDGTRLSIL.

The chain uses TRBV7-9 and TRBJ2-7, with TRBD2 matching over 9 bases. The CDR3 totals 15 residues. Germline lookup yields CDR1 SEHNR and CDR2 FQNEAQ (reference sequence). V lost 2 bases and J lost 4; bases outside the gene matches: 6. CDR3 DNA: TGTGCCAGCAGCTTACCGGGACTAGCCGGTTACGAGCAGTACTTC. Amino acid sequence: CASSLPGLAGYEQYF.

The rearrangement joins TRBV5-8 to TRBJ2-1, with 7 bases that match TRBD1. There are 14 residues in the CDR3. In germline, CDR1 is SGHTS, CDR2 YDEGEE. The junction had 11 bases not matched to a gene; V was cut back by 4 bases and J by 10 bases. The DNA of the CDR3 is TGTGCCAGCAGCCGAGCTGACAGGGAGCGGGAGCAGTTCTTC. Encoded protein: CASSRADREREQFF. The full variable domain, its missing parts supplied by reference TRBV5-8 and TRBJ2-1, is EAGVTQSPTHLIKTRGQQATLRCSPISGHTSVYWYQQALGLGLQFLLWYDEGEERNRGNFPPRFSGRQFPNYSSELNVNALELEDSALYLCASSRADREREQFFGPGTRLTVL.

V and J are TRBV4-1 and TRBJ2-7, with TRBD2 matching over 7 bases. V dropped 1 base and J dropped 2; count of bases not matched to a gene: 5. The CDR3 extends over 15 amino acids. Germline V lookup: CDR1 MGHRA, CDR2 YSYEKL. The CDR3 sequence is CASSQGASGPYEQYF. CDR3 nucleotides: TGCGCCAGCAGCCAAGGGGCTAGCGGTCCCTACGAGCAGTACTTC.

The CDR3 bases are TGTGCCAGCAGCAAGTCGGACGGCCGCCAGCCCCAGCATTTT. It encodes CASSKSDGRQPQHF. The rearrangement uses TRBV21-1 and TRBJ1-5. TRBV21-1 is tagged as a pseudogene. The CDR3 length is 14 residues.

V is TRBV6-4 and J is TRBJ2-7; 8 nucleotides align to TRBD2. Germline lookup yields CDR1 MRHNA and CDR2 SNTAGT. V was clipped by 3 bases and J by 3 bases; unmatched bases: 7. The CDR3 has 15 residues. The CDR3 DNA follows: TGTGCCAGCAGTGAAGCGGGAGTTTTTATCTACGAGCAGTACTTC. Protein: CASSEAGVFIYEQYF.

The rearrangement joins TRBV30 to TRBJ1-1, with 7 bases that match TRBD1. Trimming at V came to 2 bases and at J to 10 bases, leaving 10 bases not matched to a gene. CDR1 GTSNPN and CDR2 SVGIG come from the germline V gene (reference sequence). The CDR3 length is 13 residues. For the CDR3, the DNA is TGTGCCTGGAGTCCTGAACAGGGGACCGGAGCTTTCTTT. This gives the protein CAWSPEQGTGAFF.

This chain uses TRBV7-2 with TRBJ2-5; D is perhaps TRBD1 (6 bases). Germline values: CDR1 SGHTA, CDR2 FQGNSA. The CDR3 contains 15 residues. V dropped 3 bases and J dropped 1 base, with 12 bases sitting between them. The CDR3 DNA is TGTGCCAGCAGCTTTGACAGGTGGACCCAAGAGACCCAGTACTTC. It codes for CASSFDRWTQETQYF.

The gene calls are TRBV5-1 and TRBJ2-1; 11 bases agree with TRBD2. J gave up 8 bases and V 1 base, and 5 bases lay outside the gene matches. The CDR3 sequence is 15 residues long. Per the germline V gene, CDR1 is SGHRS and CDR2 is YFSETQ. In DNA, the CDR3 is TGCGCCAGCAGCTTGACTAGCGGGAGATTCGATGAGCAGTTCTTC. This sequence encodes CASSLTSGRFDEQFF.

The J gene is TRBJ1-1, the V gene TRBV7-6; D is possibly TRBD1 (6 bases). The CDR3 length is 16 residues. Germline V lookup: CDR1 SGHVS, CDR2 FNYEAQ. V lost 4 bases to trimming and J lost 1 base, with 16 bases between them. As DNA, the CDR3 is TGTGCCAGCAGCTCGACCCCGGGACATAGGAACACTGAAGCTTTCTTT. Its protein product is CASSSTPGHRNTEAFF. The variable domain in full, completed from reference TRBV7-6 and TRBJ1-1, reads GAGVSQSPRYKVTKRGQDVALRCDPISGHVSLYWYRQALGQGPEFLTYFNYEAQQDKSGLPNDRFSAERPEGSISTLTIQRTEQRDSAMYRCASSSTPGHRNTEAFFGQGTRLTVV.

The V gene is TRBV29-1, the J gene TRBJ1-1; D gene unclear. This CDR3 spans 11 amino acids. The germline CDR1 and CDR2 sequences are SQVTM and ANQGSEA. V lost 7 bases, J lost 8 bases, and 14 bases lay in between. Here the CDR3 DNA reads TGCAGCGCCCTGAGGGATCTAGAAGCTTTCTTT. Translated, it gives CSALRDLEAFF.

This chain connects TRBV29-1 to TRBJ2-2; 12 bases line up with TRBD2. Trimming took 6 bases from V and 6 from J; bases not matched to a gene: 14. The CDR3 totals 17 residues. The germline gives CDR1 SQVTM, CDR2 ANQGSEA. The CDR3 nucleotides are TGCAGCGTGGCCTCGAGGACTAGCGGGATTGGGGCCGGGGAGCTGTTTTTT. Amino acids: CSVASRTSGIGAGELFF.